This TCR beta chain appears in the sequencing data of a study of blood T cell repertoires in COVID-19. Looking at the study overall: The samples span acute and convalescent COVID-19 from the United States, Italy and Spain. T cells, B-cell-depleted T cells, or PBMCs supplied cDNA or gDNA.

This table comes from immunoSEQ multiplex PCR, and its TCRdb copy is limited to in-frame clones, with some not included. The sample contains about 230,000 clones, over 75% of which appear only once. Germline CDR1 is SGHRS and CDR2 is YFSETQ. The V gene end was trimmed by 4 bases and the J gene end by 8 bases; junction bases not matched to a gene: 8. The CDR3 is made up of 15 amino acids. The chain carries TRBV5-1 and TRBJ2-1; 11 positions match TRBD2. Sequencing was carried out using PBMCs or T cells enriched from blood (not recorded which). The TCR originated in a man aged 18 to 30 who had recovered from COVID-19. For the CDR3, the DNA is TGCGCCAGCAGCACACTAGCGGGGGAAAAGTATGAGCAGTTCTTC. Its translation is CASSTLAGEKYEQFF.